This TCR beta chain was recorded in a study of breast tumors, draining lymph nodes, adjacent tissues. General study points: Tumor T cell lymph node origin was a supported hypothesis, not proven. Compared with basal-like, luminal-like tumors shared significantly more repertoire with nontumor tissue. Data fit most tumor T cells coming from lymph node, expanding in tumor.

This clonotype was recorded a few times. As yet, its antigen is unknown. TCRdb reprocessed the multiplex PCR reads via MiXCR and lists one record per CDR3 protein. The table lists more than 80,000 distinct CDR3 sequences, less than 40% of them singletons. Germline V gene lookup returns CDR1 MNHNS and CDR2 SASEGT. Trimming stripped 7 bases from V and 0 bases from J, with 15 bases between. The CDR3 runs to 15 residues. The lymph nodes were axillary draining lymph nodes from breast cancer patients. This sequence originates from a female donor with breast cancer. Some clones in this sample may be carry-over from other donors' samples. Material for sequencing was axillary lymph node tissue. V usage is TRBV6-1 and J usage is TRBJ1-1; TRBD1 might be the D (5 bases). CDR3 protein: CASTEGDQMNTEAFF. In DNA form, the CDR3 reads TGTGCCAGCACCGAAGGGGACCAAATGAACACTGAAGCTTTCTTT.